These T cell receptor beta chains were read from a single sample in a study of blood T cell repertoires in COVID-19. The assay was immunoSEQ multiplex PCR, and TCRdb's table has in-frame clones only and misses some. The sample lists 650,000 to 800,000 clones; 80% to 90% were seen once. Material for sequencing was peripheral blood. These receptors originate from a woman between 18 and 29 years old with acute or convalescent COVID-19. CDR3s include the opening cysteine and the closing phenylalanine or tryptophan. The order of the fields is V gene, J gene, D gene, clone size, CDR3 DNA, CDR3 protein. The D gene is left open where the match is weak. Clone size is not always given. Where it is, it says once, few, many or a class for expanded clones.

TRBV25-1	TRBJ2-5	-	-	TGTGCCAGCAGTGAATTCAAGGGGCAGGGGGGACAAGAGACCCAGTACTTC	CASSEFKGQGGQETQYF
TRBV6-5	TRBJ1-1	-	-	TGTGCCAGCACTAAAGGACGGGGGGGCACTGAAGCTTTCTTT	CASTKGRGGTEAFF
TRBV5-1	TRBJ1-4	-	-	TGCGCCAGCAGCTTGAGGGGGGGAAATGAAAAACTGTTTTTT	CASSLRGGNEKLFF
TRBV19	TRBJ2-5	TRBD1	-	TGTGCCAGTAGTATAGGGGGGACAGCCCCTACAGAGGAGACCCAGTACTTC	CASSIGGTAPTEETQYF
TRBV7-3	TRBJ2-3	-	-	TGTGCCAGCAGCTTAAGTAGGGGGGGCTGGACAGATACGCAGTATTTT	CASSLSRGGWTDTQYF
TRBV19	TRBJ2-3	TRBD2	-	TGTGCCAGTACCCTAGCGGGGGAGGTAGATACGCAGTATTTT	CASTLAGEVDTQYF
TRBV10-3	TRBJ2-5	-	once	TGTGCCATCAGGACACAAGAGACCCAGTACTTC	CAIRTQETQYF
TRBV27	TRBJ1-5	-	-	TGTGCCAGCAGTTTCGGCAGGGATCAGCCCCAGCATTTT	CASSFGRDQPQHF
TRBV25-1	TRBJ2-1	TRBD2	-	TGTGCCAGCAGTGACAGGGAGGGTTTGTATGAGCAGTTCTTC	CASSDREGLYEQFF
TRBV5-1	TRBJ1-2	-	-	TGCGCCAGCAGCTTGGTATCACAGAGCTATGGCTACACCTTC	CASSLVSQSYGYTF
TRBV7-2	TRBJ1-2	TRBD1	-	TGTGCCAGCAGCTCGGACCTACAGGGGGCTGGGGGCTACACCTTC	CASSSDLQGAGGYTF
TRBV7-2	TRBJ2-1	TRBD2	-	TGTGCCAGCAGCTTCCGCGGGGGGAGGGCCTCCTACAATGAGCAGTTCTTC	CASSFRGGRASYNEQFF
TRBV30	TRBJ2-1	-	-	TGTGCCTGGAGTGTGGGCAGGGTTAATGAGCAGTTCTTC	CAWSVGRVNEQFF
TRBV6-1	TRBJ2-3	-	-	TGTGCCAGCAGTGACAGGGGGGCGTCAGATACGCAGTATTTT	CASSDRGASDTQYF
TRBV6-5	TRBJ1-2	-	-	TGTGCCAGCAGTTCCTCCGCGGGGGGTCGTACTTACACCTTC	CASSSSAGGRTYTF
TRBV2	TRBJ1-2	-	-	TGTGCCAGCACGCTGCAGGGGTCCTATGGCTACACCTTC	CASTLQGSYGYTF
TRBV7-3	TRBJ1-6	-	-	TGTGCCAGCAGCCCAGCGGGGGGCCGGTATTCACCCCTCCACTTT	CASSPAGGRYSPLHF
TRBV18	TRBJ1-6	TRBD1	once	TGTGCCAGCTTCCTTGGGACAGACGGTTCACCCCTCCACTTT	CASFLGTDGSPLHF
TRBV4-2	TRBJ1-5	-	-	TGTGCCAGCAGCCAAGTCGCCGTCGGGGGGGGTTCTAGCAATCAGCCCCAGCATTTT	CASSQVAVGGGSSNQPQHF
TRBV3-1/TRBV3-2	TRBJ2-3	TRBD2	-	TGTGCCAGCAGCCCAACGCGGGGGAGAGATACGCAGTATTTT	CASSPTRGRDTQYF
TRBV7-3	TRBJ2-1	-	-	TGTGCCAGCAGCTTAAACAACTACAATGAGCAGTTCTTC	CASSLNNYNEQFF
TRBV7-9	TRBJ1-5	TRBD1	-	TGTGCCAGCAGCCTTGGGACAGGTCAGGCGAATCAGCCCCAGCATTTT	CASSLGTGQANQPQHF